A selection of T cell receptor beta chains follows, all from one sample in a study of blood T cell repertoires in COVID-19. The data were produced by immunoSEQ multiplex PCR, yet TCRdb's version contains in-frame clones alone and is incomplete. The table has around 180,000 clones, roughly 88% seen once; the top ten hold roughly 9.7%. The specimen sequenced was peripheral blood. Receptors were obtained from a human donor with active or convalescent COVID-19. The donor label of this sample is uncertain. The CDR3 runs from the conserved cysteine through the conserved F or W. The D gene is left open where the match is weak. Expanded clones are given a class, and other clones once, few, many or no size at all.

V gene: TRBV11-2; J gene: TRBJ1-5; CDR3 length: 14; D gene: NA; clone size: few; CDR3 protein: CASSVGPGEQPQHF; CDR3 DNA: TGTGCCAGCAGCGTGGGCCCGGGGGAGCAGCCCCAGCATTTT
V gene: TRBV2; J gene: TRBJ2-7; CDR3 length: 13; D gene: TRBD1; clone size: NA; CDR3 protein: CASQEDRINEQYF; CDR3 DNA: TGTGCCAGCCAAGAGGACAGGATCAACGAGCAGTACTTC
V gene: TRBV5-1; J gene: TRBJ2-1; CDR3 length: 13; D gene: NA; clone size: few; CDR3 protein: CASSLGSTNEQFF; CDR3 DNA: TGCGCCAGCAGCTTGGGTAGTACTAATGAGCAGTTCTTC
V gene: TRBV4-2; J gene: TRBJ2-5; CDR3 length: 18; D gene: TRBD2; clone size: NA; CDR3 protein: CASSRSGVGGGGWETQYF; CDR3 DNA: TGTGCCAGCAGCCGAAGCGGGGTTGGCGGGGGGGGTTGGGAGACCCAGTACTTC
V gene: TRBV9; J gene: TRBJ2-3; CDR3 length: 15; D gene: NA; clone size: NA; CDR3 protein: CASSGSGLFTDTQYF; CDR3 DNA: TGTGCCAGCAGCGGAAGCGGGCTATTCACAGATACGCAGTATTTT
V gene: TRBV15; J gene: TRBJ1-4; CDR3 length: 19; D gene: TRBD1; clone size: NA; CDR3 protein: CATSGILPGQGLPNEKLFF; CDR3 DNA: TGTGCCACCAGCGGTATACTACCGGGACAGGGCCTCCCTAATGAAAAACTGTTTTTT
V gene: TRBV20-1; J gene: TRBJ2-5; CDR3 length: 10; D gene: NA; clone size: once; CDR3 protein: CSAREETQYF; CDR3 DNA: TGCAGTGCTCGCGAAGAGACCCAGTACTTC
V gene: TRBV5-1; J gene: TRBJ1-5; CDR3 length: 14; D gene: NA; clone size: few; CDR3 protein: CASSSTAGVQPQHF; CDR3 DNA: TGCGCCAGCAGCTCGACCGCAGGGGTTCAGCCCCAGCATTTT
V gene: TRBV9; J gene: TRBJ2-2; CDR3 length: 15; D gene: NA; clone size: NA; CDR3 protein: CASSQGTTNTGELFF; CDR3 DNA: TGTGCCAGCAGCCAGGGGACTACCAACACCGGGGAGCTGTTTTTT
V gene: TRBV3-1/TRBV3-2; J gene: TRBJ2-4; CDR3 length: 18; D gene: TRBD2; clone size: NA; CDR3 protein: CASPRGVAGGHDKNIQYF; CDR3 DNA: TGTGCCAGCCCCAGGGGGGTAGCGGGGGGGCATGACAAAAACATTCAGTACTTC
V gene: TRBV27; J gene: TRBJ2-3; CDR3 length: 16; D gene: NA; clone size: NA; CDR3 protein: CASSLQALGWTDTQYF; CDR3 DNA: TGTGCCAGCAGTTTGCAGGCCCTCGGTTGGACAGATACGCAGTATTTT
V gene: TRBV6-5; J gene: TRBJ1-2; CDR3 length: 14; D gene: TRBD1; clone size: NA; CDR3 protein: CASSPQGGAAGYTF; CDR3 DNA: TGTGCCAGCAGTCCCCAAGGGGGCGCGGCTGGCTACACCTTC
V gene: TRBV5-1; J gene: TRBJ2-1; CDR3 length: 17; D gene: TRBD2; clone size: once; CDR3 protein: CASSATSGRTTYNEQFF; CDR3 DNA: TGCGCCAGCAGCGCGACTAGCGGGAGGACGACCTACAATGAGCAGTTCTTC
V gene: TRBV27; J gene: TRBJ2-7; CDR3 length: 13; D gene: NA; clone size: few; CDR3 protein: CASSLWRGNEQYF; CDR3 DNA: TGTGCCAGCAGTTTATGGCGAGGGAACGAGCAGTACTTC
V gene: TRBV5-8; J gene: TRBJ2-7; CDR3 length: 14; D gene: TRBD2; clone size: NA; CDR3 protein: CASSLGGSSYEQYF; CDR3 DNA: TGTGCCAGCAGCCTCGGCGGGAGCTCCTACGAGCAGTACTTC
V gene: TRBV7-2; J gene: TRBJ1-2; CDR3 length: 15; D gene: TRBD1; clone size: NA; CDR3 protein: CASSSQGTEGHGYTF; CDR3 DNA: TGTGCCAGCAGCTCCCAAGGGACAGAAGGGCATGGCTACACCTTC
V gene: TRBV6-5; J gene: TRBJ2-7; CDR3 length: 14; D gene: TRBD1; clone size: NA; CDR3 protein: CASSYFDRDDEQYF; CDR3 DNA: TGTGCCAGCAGTTACTTCGACAGGGACGACGAGCAGTACTTC
V gene: TRBV6-6; J gene: TRBJ1-3; CDR3 length: 14; D gene: TRBD1; clone size: NA; CDR3 protein: CASSFRGPGNTIYF; CDR3 DNA: TGTGCCAGCAGCTTCAGGGGGCCTGGAAACACCATATATTTT
V gene: TRBV19; J gene: TRBJ2-1; CDR3 length: 15; D gene: NA; clone size: once; CDR3 protein: CASSERQRSYNEQFF; CDR3 DNA: TGTGCCAGTAGTGAAAGGCAGCGGTCCTACAATGAGCAGTTCTTC
V gene: TRBV2; J gene: TRBJ1-1; CDR3 length: 14; D gene: NA; clone size: once; CDR3 protein: CASSEERRYTEAFF; CDR3 DNA: TGTGCCAGCAGTGAGGAAAGGAGGTACACTGAAGCTTTCTTT
V gene: TRBV3-1/TRBV3-2; J gene: TRBJ1-1; CDR3 length: 10; D gene: NA; clone size: NA; CDR3 protein: CATRSDWAFF; CDR3 DNA: TGTGCCACGCGGTCAGACTGGGCTTTCTTT
V gene: TRBV29-1; J gene: TRBJ2-7; CDR3 length: 16; D gene: NA; clone size: NA; CDR3 protein: CSVTLGQSKKSSGQYF; CDR3 DNA: TGCAGCGTTACACTCGGACAGAGTAAAAAAAGCTCCGGGCAGTACTTC
V gene: TRBV5-6; J gene: TRBJ2-3; CDR3 length: 14; D gene: TRBD1; clone size: NA; CDR3 protein: CASSLGTGTDTQYF; CDR3 DNA: TGTGCCAGCAGCCTGGGGACAGGGACAGATACGCAGTATTTT
V gene: TRBV4-2; J gene: TRBJ2-3; CDR3 length: 17; D gene: NA; clone size: NA; CDR3 protein: CASSQGPAGTSTDTQYF; CDR3 DNA: TGTGCCAGCAGCCAAGGCCCGGCCGGGACTAGCACAGATACGCAGTATTTT
V gene: TRBV4-1; J gene: TRBJ2-1; CDR3 length: 17; D gene: NA; clone size: NA; CDR3 protein: CASSQDLNPLSYNEQFF; CDR3 DNA: TGCGCCAGCAGCCAAGATCTAAACCCCCTATCCTACAATGAGCAGTTCTTC
V gene: TRBV19; J gene: TRBJ2-6; CDR3 length: 18; D gene: TRBD2; clone size: many; CDR3 protein: CASSISTSGPSGANVLTF; CDR3 DNA: TGTGCCAGTAGTATAAGTACTAGCGGGCCCTCTGGGGCCAACGTCCTGACTTTC
V gene: TRBV11-2; J gene: TRBJ2-1; CDR3 length: 13; D gene: NA; clone size: NA; CDR3 protein: CASSLSGDNEQFF; CDR3 DNA: TGTGCCAGCAGCTTGTCCGGGGACAATGAGCAGTTCTTC
V gene: TRBV7-3; J gene: TRBJ2-5; CDR3 length: 16; D gene: TRBD2; clone size: once; CDR3 protein: CASSLNSAGGLETQYF; CDR3 DNA: TGTGCCAGCAGCTTAAACTCGGCGGGAGGGCTAGAGACCCAGTACTTC
V gene: TRBV5-6; J gene: TRBJ1-6; CDR3 length: 13; D gene: NA; clone size: NA; CDR3 protein: CASSLLPDSPLHF; CDR3 DNA: TGTGCCAGCAGCTTGTTACCGGATTCACCCCTCCACTTT
V gene: TRBV5-4; J gene: TRBJ2-7; CDR3 length: 18; D gene: TRBD2; clone size: NA; CDR3 protein: CASSLAGALTSGTYEQYF; CDR3 DNA: TGTGCCAGCAGCTTGGCAGGGGCCCTTACTAGCGGGACCTACGAGCAGTACTTC
V gene: TRBV4-3; J gene: TRBJ2-2; CDR3 length: 17; D gene: TRBD2; clone size: NA; CDR3 protein: CASSQELAGVVAGELFF; CDR3 DNA: TGCGCCAGCAGCCAAGAACTAGCGGGGGTTGTGGCCGGGGAGCTGTTTTTT
V gene: TRBV7-3; J gene: TRBJ2-7; CDR3 length: 15; D gene: TRBD1; clone size: NA; CDR3 protein: CASSIGTGLPYEQYF; CDR3 DNA: TGTGCCAGCAGCATAGGGACAGGGCTTCCCTACGAGCAGTACTTC
V gene: TRBV9; J gene: TRBJ2-7; CDR3 length: 14; D gene: TRBD2; clone size: NA; CDR3 protein: CASSASPRGDEQYF; CDR3 DNA: TGTGCCAGCAGCGCCTCGCCGCGGGGGGACGAGCAGTACTTC
V gene: TRBV18; J gene: TRBJ1-2; CDR3 length: 16; D gene: NA; clone size: NA; CDR3 protein: CASSPSSGDDNYGYTF; CDR3 DNA: TGTGCCAGCTCACCATCCTCCGGAGACGATAACTATGGCTACACCTTC
V gene: TRBV28; J gene: TRBJ2-1; CDR3 length: 15; D gene: TRBD2; clone size: NA; CDR3 protein: CASSATSGDYNEQFF; CDR3 DNA: TGTGCCAGCAGTGCTACTAGCGGGGACTACAATGAGCAGTTCTTC
V gene: TRBV21-1; J gene: TRBJ1-5; CDR3 length: 13; D gene: NA; clone size: NA; CDR3 protein: CASSNGGNQPQHF; CDR3 DNA: TGTGCCAGCAGCAACGGAGGGAATCAGCCCCAGCATTTT
V gene: TRBV7-6; J gene: TRBJ2-1; CDR3 length: 13; D gene: TRBD2; clone size: NA; CDR3 protein: CASSRAGYNEQFF; CDR3 DNA: TGTGCCAGCAGCAGAGCGGGGTACAATGAGCAGTTCTTC
V gene: TRBV13; J gene: TRBJ2-2; CDR3 length: 16; D gene: TRBD2; clone size: few; CDR3 protein: CASSHGTSGGQGELFF; CDR3 DNA: TGTGCCAGCAGCCACGGGACTAGCGGGGGACAAGGGGAGCTGTTTTTT
V gene: TRBV2; J gene: TRBJ2-7; CDR3 length: 18; D gene: TRBD2; clone size: NA; CDR3 protein: CASIRNVLVTSGKYEQYF; CDR3 DNA: TGTGCCAGCATCAGGAACGTCCTGGTGACTAGCGGTAAATACGAGCAGTACTTC
V gene: TRBV3-1/TRBV3-2; J gene: TRBJ2-2; CDR3 length: 16; D gene: TRBD2; clone size: NA; CDR3 protein: CASSRFSGGYTGELFF; CDR3 DNA: TGTGCCAGCAGCCGTTTTAGCGGGGGGTACACCGGGGAGCTGTTTTTT
V gene: TRBV9; J gene: TRBJ2-1; CDR3 length: 14; D gene: TRBD1; clone size: NA; CDR3 protein: CASSIGTGLGEQFF; CDR3 DNA: TGTGCCAGCAGCATCGGGACAGGGTTAGGAGAGCAGTTCTTC
V gene: TRBV29-1; J gene: TRBJ2-3; CDR3 length: 13; D gene: TRBD2; clone size: NA; CDR3 protein: CSAPAGGSDTQYF; CDR3 DNA: TGCAGCGCCCCAGCGGGGGGGTCAGATACGCAGTATTTT
V gene: TRBV6-5; J gene: TRBJ2-7; CDR3 length: 14; D gene: TRBD2; clone size: NA; CDR3 protein: CASKIASGRYEQYF; CDR3 DNA: TGTGCCAGCAAGATCGCTAGCGGGAGGTACGAGCAGTACTTC
V gene: TRBV7-2; J gene: TRBJ2-1; CDR3 length: 15; D gene: NA; clone size: NA; CDR3 protein: CASSLSGLSPNEQFF; CDR3 DNA: TGTGCCAGCAGCCTCTCCGGACTGTCCCCCAATGAGCAGTTCTTC
V gene: TRBV10-2; J gene: TRBJ2-1; CDR3 length: 16; D gene: NA; clone size: NA; CDR3 protein: CASSESTGGNVEEQFF; CDR3 DNA: TGCGCCAGCAGTGAGTCGACTGGGGGGAATGTAGAGGAGCAGTTCTTC
V gene: TRBV4-2; J gene: TRBJ1-2; CDR3 length: 15; D gene: TRBD1; clone size: NA; CDR3 protein: CASSQEGTGIAGYTF; CDR3 DNA: TGTGCCAGCAGCCAAGAAGGGACAGGGATAGCGGGCTACACCTTC
V gene: TRBV29-1; J gene: TRBJ2-1; CDR3 length: 16; D gene: NA; clone size: NA; CDR3 protein: CSGGPPPTSSYNEQFF; CDR3 DNA: TGCAGCGGTGGGCCCCCCCCCACCAGCTCCTACAATGAGCAGTTCTTC
V gene: TRBV6-5; J gene: TRBJ2-2; CDR3 length: 15; D gene: TRBD1; clone size: NA; CDR3 protein: CASSTGQGDTGELFF; CDR3 DNA: TGTGCCAGCAGTACCGGACAGGGAGACACCGGGGAGCTGTTTTTT
V gene: TRBV21-1; J gene: TRBJ2-1; CDR3 length: 17; D gene: NA; clone size: NA; CDR3 protein: CASSKAQDSQPEKEQFF; CDR3 DNA: TGTGCCAGCAGCAAAGCGCAGGACAGTCAACCAGAGAAGGAGCAGTTCTTC
V gene: TRBV15; J gene: TRBJ1-1; CDR3 length: 18; D gene: TRBD1; clone size: few; CDR3 protein: CATSRGGWGTGKDTEAFF; CDR3 DNA: TGTGCCACCAGCAGAGGAGGGTGGGGGACAGGGAAAGACACTGAAGCTTTCTTT